This passage covers 5 T cell receptor beta chains from one sample sequenced in a study of cytomegalovirus exposure and HLA in healthy donors. PCR amplification relied on 60 Vbeta primers (plus 13 Jbeta primers). Sequencing used immunoSEQ multiplex PCR; TCRdb keeps in-frame clones, though not all of them. The profile shows about 170,000 clones, 65% to 80% of them singletons. Sequenced: PBMCs. Receptor source: a female donor in good health and CMV-seronegative.

The gene calls are TRBV5-1 and TRBJ1-4; no clear D gene. CDR1 is SGHRS, CDR2 YFSETQ, per germline. Trimming left V 4 bases short and J 4 bases short, with 8 bases between. CDR3 length equals 13 residues. The CDR3 reads CASSRDLNEKLFF. The CDR3 DNA sequence: TGCGCCAGCAGCCGGGATCTTAATGAAAAACTGTTTTTT.

This clone was detected once. This chain joins TRBV18 and TRBJ2-7; D is perhaps TRBD1 (6 bases). CDR3 length: 15 residues. Germline V gives CDR1 KGHSH, CDR2 LQKENI. The V end lost 4 bases, the J end lost 2 bases, and 15 bases lay between the germline ends. The CDR3 DNA reads as TGTGCCAGCTCACAACCAGGGGCAGCTACCTACGAGCAGTACTTC. It is translated as CASSQPGAATYEQYF.

This clone was seen a handful of times. This rearrangement joins TRBV30 to TRBJ1-2; D gene ambiguous. The CDR3 length is 12 residues. Germline CDR1 and CDR2: GTSNPN and SVGIG (reference sequence). With 4 bases removed from V and 8 bases from J, the gap between germline ends came to 14 bases. CDR3 loop: CAWTPGEGGYTF. In nucleotides, the CDR3 is TGTGCCTGGACCCCCGGAGAAGGAGGCTACACCTTC.

This chain links TRBV5-1 with TRBJ2-3; D may be TRBD1 (6 bases). The V and J ends lost 0 bases and 0 bases respectively, with 11 bases between them. Germline-derived CDR1 and CDR2 are SGHRS and YFSETQ. CDR3 length: 16 amino acids. In DNA form, the CDR3 reads TGCGCCAGCAGCTTGGTAGGGGGTCTGAGCACAGATACGCAGTATTTT. This encodes CASSLVGGLSTDTQYF.

This sequence joins TRBV21-1 and TRBJ2-1; the table's TRBD2 call for D was not verified on the DNA. TRBV21-1 is an annotated pseudogene. This CDR3 contains 18 residues. Here the CDR3 DNA reads TGTGCCAGCAGCAAAAAGGGAAGGATAGCGGGAGAGGTGGGTGAGCAGTTCTTC. Translation gives CASSKKGRIAGEVGEQFF.